A selection of T cell receptor beta chains follows, all from one sample in a study of T cells in Graves' hyperthyroidism and ophthalmopathy. Each CDR3 protein is one row after TCRdb ran MiXCR on the multiplex PCR reads. The table lists about 600,000 distinct CDR3 sequences, 14% of them singletons. Sequenced sample: blood. The receptors were gathered from a woman aged 18-35 years with Graves' ophthalmopathy. The CDR3 runs from the conserved cysteine through the conserved F or W. A D gene is named only where the DNA matches it firmly. Clone size appears in some rows only: once, few, many, or a class for an expanded clone.

J: TRBJ1-1; V: TRBV27; D: -; size: many; DNA: TGTGCCAGCTCCCCGGTGGTAGGGCGAACTGAAGCTTTCTTT; CDR3: CASSPVVGRTEAFF
J: TRBJ1-5; V: TRBV19; D: TRBD1; size: -; DNA: TGTGCCAGTAGTATCGGGACAGGGATGCTTCAGCCCCAGCATTTT; CDR3: CASSIGTGMLQPQHF
J: TRBJ2-5; V: TRBV6-1; D: -; size: -; DNA: TGTGCCAGCAGGGGGACGCAAGAGACCCAGTACTTC; CDR3: CASRGTQETQYF
J: TRBJ2-3; V: TRBV28; D: TRBD2; size: many; DNA: TGTGCCACTAGGGCCTACCTAGCGGGAGGGCCGGGTGCGCAGTATTTT; CDR3: CATRAYLAGGPGAQYF
J: TRBJ2-4; V: TRBV12-3/TRBV12-4; D: TRBD1; size: many; DNA: TGTGCCAGCAGACAGACAGGGAAAAACATTCAGTACTTC; CDR3: CASRQTGKNIQYF
J: TRBJ2-3; V: TRBV7-3; D: TRBD2; size: many; DNA: TGTGCCAGCAGCGAGGGACTAGCGGGAGTCTCAGATACGCAGTATTTT; CDR3: CASSEGLAGVSDTQYF
J: TRBJ1-2; V: TRBV20-1; D: TRBD1; size: -; DNA: TGCAGTGCAATACCCAAGGGTTACAGGGGCCTACTCTATGGCTACACCTTC; CDR3: CSAIPKGYRGLLYGYTF
J: TRBJ2-7; V: TRBV6-5; D: TRBD2; size: -; DNA: TGTGCCAGCAGTTCTACCCCGGGACTAGCGGGAAGAAAGGGGGAGCAGTACTTC; CDR3: CASSSTPGLAGRKGEQYF
J: TRBJ2-4; V: TRBV2; D: TRBD2; size: many; DNA: TGTGCCAGCAGTGTGACTAGCGGGATCTTACCCGGAGGCAAAAACATTCAGTACTTC; CDR3: CASSVTSGILPGGKNIQYF
J: TRBJ1-4; V: TRBV9; D: TRBD1; size: -; DNA: TGTGCCAGCAGCGTCGAGGACAGGGTCGGCGAAAAACTGTTTTTT; CDR3: CASSVEDRVGEKLFF
J: TRBJ2-7; V: TRBV6-6; D: -; size: many; DNA: TGTGCCAGCAGTTACTCGGGTGGGGAGTCCTACGAGCAGTACTTC; CDR3: CASSYSGGESYEQYF
J: TRBJ1-2; V: TRBV7-8; D: -; size: many; DNA: TGTGCCAGCAGCCCAAGTCGGGTTGGCTACACCTTC; CDR3: CASSPSRVGYTF
J: TRBJ1-4; V: TRBV20-1; D: TRBD1; size: many; DNA: TGCAGTGCTAGAGAAAGGGGGCGGAATGAAAAACTGTTTTTT; CDR3: CSARERGRNEKLFF
J: TRBJ1-2; V: TRBV7-3; D: TRBD1; size: -; DNA: TGTGCCAGCAGCTCCCAGGACAGGCTCGGCTACACCTTC; CDR3: CASSSQDRLGYTF
J: TRBJ1-1; V: TRBV18; D: -; size: many; DNA: TGTGCCAGCTCGGCCGGCCGTCGATACACTGAAGCTTTCTTT; CDR3: CASSAGRRYTEAFF
J: TRBJ2-7; V: TRBV11-2; D: -; size: -; DNA: TGTGCCAGCAGCTTGTCGTGGGCAGGCAGCTCCTACGGGCAGTACTTC; CDR3: CASSLSWAGSSYGQYF
J: TRBJ2-5; V: TRBV7-7; D: -; size: many; DNA: TGTGCTAGCAGCAGACAGGATCAAGAGACCCAGTACTTC; CDR3: CASSRQDQETQYF
J: TRBJ1-1; V: TRBV5-1; D: -; size: many; DNA: TGCGCCAGCAGCTTGGCGCAGGGAGGGTTGGGCACTGAAGCTTTCTTT; CDR3: CASSLAQGGLGTEAFF
J: TRBJ2-7; V: TRBV30; D: TRBD2; size: few; DNA: TGTGCCTGGAGCCGCGGGAGGGCCTACGAGCAGTACTTC; CDR3: CAWSRGRAYEQYF
J: TRBJ2-7; V: TRBV5-1; D: -; size: -; DNA: TGCGCCAGCAGCTTGGCAGCCTTCTCCTACGAGCAGTACTTC; CDR3: CASSLAAFSYEQYF
J: TRBJ2-1; V: TRBV30; D: TRBD2; size: few; DNA: TGTGCCTGGAGGGGTCTAGCGGGAAGGAGTAATGAGCAGTTCTTC; CDR3: CAWRGLAGRSNEQFF
J: TRBJ2-4; V: TRBV15; D: -; size: -; DNA: TGTGCCACCAGCAGAGATCGGGGAAACATTCAGTACTTC; CDR3: CATSRDRGNIQYF
J: TRBJ2-7; V: TRBV4-1; D: TRBD1; size: -; DNA: TGCGCCAGCAGCCCCCCCCTGGGACAGGGTTACGAGCAGTACTTC; CDR3: CASSPPLGQGYEQYF
J: TRBJ2-7; V: TRBV7-2; D: TRBD2; size: many; DNA: TGTGCCAGCAGCTTCATGGGTGCGGGAGGCCACTACGAGCAGTACTTC; CDR3: CASSFMGAGGHYEQYF
J: TRBJ1-2; V: TRBV2; D: TRBD1; size: many; DNA: TGTGCCAGCAGTGAGGGGACAGGGTTGCGGCGGGGCTACACCTTC; CDR3: CASSEGTGLRRGYTF
J: TRBJ2-5; V: TRBV28; D: -; size: many; DNA: TGTGCCAGCAGTCCGCCGACAGGAGAGACCCAGTACTTC; CDR3: CASSPPTGETQYF
J: TRBJ1-1; V: TRBV11-3; D: -; size: few; DNA: TGTGCCAGCAGCCCCGGGGCAGGGGCCAACACTGAAGCTTTCTTT; CDR3: CASSPGAGANTEAFF
J: TRBJ2-7; V: TRBV9; D: -; size: many; DNA: TGTGCCAGCAGCGTTTTGGGGGACTCCTACGAGCAGTACTTC; CDR3: CASSVLGDSYEQYF
J: TRBJ1-5; V: TRBV15; D: -; size: few; DNA: TGTGCCACCAGCAGAGGAGGGAAGGGATTTAGCAATCAGCCCCAGCATTTT; CDR3: CATSRGGKGFSNQPQHF
J: TRBJ1-4; V: TRBV9; D: -; size: -; DNA: TGTGCCAGCAGCGTAGGAGGGTTCAGTGAAAAACTGTTTTTT; CDR3: CASSVGGFSEKLFF
J: TRBJ2-7; V: TRBV15; D: TRBD1; size: many; DNA: TGTGCCACCAGCAGAGAACGGGACAGTACCTACGAGCAGTACTTC; CDR3: CATSRERDSTYEQYF
J: TRBJ2-3; V: TRBV7-8; D: -; size: many; DNA: TGTGCCAGCAGCCCCAACACAGATACGCAGTATTTT; CDR3: CASSPNTDTQYF
J: TRBJ2-1; V: TRBV7-8; D: -; size: many; DNA: TGTGCCAGCAGCCCCGGAACAGGACAGTACAATGAGCAGTTCTTC; CDR3: CASSPGTGQYNEQFF
J: TRBJ2-1; V: TRBV12-3/TRBV12-4; D: -; size: many; DNA: TGTGCCAGCAGTGCCGCGGCACTAAATGAGCAGTTCTTC; CDR3: CASSAAALNEQFF
J: TRBJ2-1; V: TRBV4-3; D: -; size: -; DNA: TGCGCCAGCAGCCAAGAGCCGGGGAGGCTCTACAATGAGCAGTTCTTC; CDR3: CASSQEPGRLYNEQFF
J: TRBJ1-1; V: TRBV11-2; D: -; size: -; DNA: TGTGCCAGCAGCTCGAGCGGGCAGCCGAACACTGAAGCTTTCTTT; CDR3: CASSSSGQPNTEAFF
J: TRBJ1-2; V: TRBV28; D: TRBD1; size: many; DNA: TGTGCCAGCAGTTTCTTGGGACAGAGCTCCTATGGCTACACCTTC; CDR3: CASSFLGQSSYGYTF
J: TRBJ2-1; V: TRBV5-4; D: -; size: -; DNA: TGTGCCAGCAGCTCGCAGAATGAGCAGTTCTTC; CDR3: CASSSQNEQFF